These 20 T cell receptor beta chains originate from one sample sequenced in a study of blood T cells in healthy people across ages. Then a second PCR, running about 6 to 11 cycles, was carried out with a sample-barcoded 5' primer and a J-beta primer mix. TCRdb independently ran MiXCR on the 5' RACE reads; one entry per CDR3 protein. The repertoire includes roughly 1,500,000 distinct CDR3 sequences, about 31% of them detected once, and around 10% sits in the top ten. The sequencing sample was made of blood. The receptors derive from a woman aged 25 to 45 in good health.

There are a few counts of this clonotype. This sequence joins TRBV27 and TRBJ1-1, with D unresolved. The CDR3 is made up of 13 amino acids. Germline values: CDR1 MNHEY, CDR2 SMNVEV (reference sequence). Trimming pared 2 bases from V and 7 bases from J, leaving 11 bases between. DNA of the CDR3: TGTGCCAGCAGTTTAGGAGGCTGGGGTGAAGCTTTCTTT. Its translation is CASSLGGWGEAFF.

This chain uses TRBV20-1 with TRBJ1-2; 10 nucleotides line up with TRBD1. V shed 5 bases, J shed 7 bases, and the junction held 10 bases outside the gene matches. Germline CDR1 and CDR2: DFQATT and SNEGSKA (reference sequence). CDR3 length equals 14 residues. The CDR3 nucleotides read TGCAGTGCTCTCCCGGGACAGGGGAGAGGTGGCTACACCTTC. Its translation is CSALPGQGRGGYTF.

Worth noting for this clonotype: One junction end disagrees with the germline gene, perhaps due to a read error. The CDR3 coding sequence is TGCAGTGCTAGAGATAGGGATAAGAGCTCCTACAATGGGCAGTTCTTC. Translated: CSARDRDKSSYNGQFF. The chain joins TRBV20-1 to TRBJ2-1, with no clear D. Looked up from germline, CDR1 is DFQATT and CDR2 is SNEGSKA (reference sequence). There are 16 residues in the CDR3.

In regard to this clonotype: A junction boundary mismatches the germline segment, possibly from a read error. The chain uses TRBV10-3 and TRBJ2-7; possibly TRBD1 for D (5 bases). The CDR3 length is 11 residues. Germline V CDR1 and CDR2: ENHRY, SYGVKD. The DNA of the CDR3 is TGTGCCGTCAGACAGTTGGACGAGCAGTACTTC. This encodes CAVRQLDEQYF.

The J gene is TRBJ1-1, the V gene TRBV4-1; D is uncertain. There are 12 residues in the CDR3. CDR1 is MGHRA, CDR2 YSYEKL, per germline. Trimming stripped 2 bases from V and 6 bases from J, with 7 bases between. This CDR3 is CASSQLGAEAFF. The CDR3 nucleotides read TGCGCCAGCAGCCAATTGGGTGCTGAAGCTTTCTTT.

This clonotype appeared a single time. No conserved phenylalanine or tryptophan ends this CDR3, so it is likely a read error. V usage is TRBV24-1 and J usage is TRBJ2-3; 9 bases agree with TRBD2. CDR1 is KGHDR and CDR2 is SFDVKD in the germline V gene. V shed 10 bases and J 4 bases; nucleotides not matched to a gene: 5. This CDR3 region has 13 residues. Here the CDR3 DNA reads TGTGCCACAGGGGAGCGGGGGGCAGATACGCAGTATTCT. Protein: CATGERGADTQYS.

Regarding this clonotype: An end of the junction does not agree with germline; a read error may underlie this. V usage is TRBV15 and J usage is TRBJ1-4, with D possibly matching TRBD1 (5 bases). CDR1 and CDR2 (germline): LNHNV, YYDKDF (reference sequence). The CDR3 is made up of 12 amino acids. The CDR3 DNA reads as TGTGCCACAAGCAGGGATTGGGAAAAACTGTTTTTT. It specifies CATSRDWEKLFF.

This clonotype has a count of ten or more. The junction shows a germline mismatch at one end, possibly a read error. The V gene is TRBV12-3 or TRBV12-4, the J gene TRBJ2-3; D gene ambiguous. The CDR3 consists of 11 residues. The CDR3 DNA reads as TGCGCCAGCAGCTCCTCAGATACGCAGTATTTT. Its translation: CASSSSDTQYF.

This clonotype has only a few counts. This CDR3 reads CASRDQGQGGNEQYF. In DNA form, the CDR3 reads TGTGCCAGCAGAGACCAGGGACAGGGGGGCAACGAGCAGTACTTC. The chain is built from TRBV6-6 and TRBJ2-7, with TRBD1 matching over 11 bases. The CDR3 covers 15 residues. Losses at the gene ends were 6 bases for V and 5 bases for J; bases not matched to a gene: 9. Germline CDR1 reads MNHNY; CDR2 reads SVGAGI (reference sequence).

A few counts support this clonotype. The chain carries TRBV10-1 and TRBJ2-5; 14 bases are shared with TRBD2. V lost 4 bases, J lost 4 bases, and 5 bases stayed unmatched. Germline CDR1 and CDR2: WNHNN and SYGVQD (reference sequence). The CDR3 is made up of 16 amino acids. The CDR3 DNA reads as TGCGCCAGCAGTGTCGGGACTAGCGGGGGAGGAGAGACCCAGTACTTC. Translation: CASSVGTSGGGETQYF.

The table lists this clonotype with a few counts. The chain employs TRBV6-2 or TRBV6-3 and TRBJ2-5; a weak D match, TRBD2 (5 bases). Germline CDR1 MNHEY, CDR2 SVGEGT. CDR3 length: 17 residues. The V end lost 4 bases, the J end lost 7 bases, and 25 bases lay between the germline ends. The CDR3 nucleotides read TGTGCCAGCAGTTTGGTTGGAACTGGAGCGGTCGCAGGGACCCAGTACTTC. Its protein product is CASSLVGTGAVAGTQYF.

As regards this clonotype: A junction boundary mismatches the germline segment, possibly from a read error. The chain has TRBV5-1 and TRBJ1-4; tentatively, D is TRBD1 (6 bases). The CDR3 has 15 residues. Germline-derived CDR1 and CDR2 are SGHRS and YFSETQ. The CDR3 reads CASSLVGQSNEKRFF. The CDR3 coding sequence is TGCGCCAGCAGCTTGGTTGGACAGTCTAATGAAAAACGGTTTTTT.

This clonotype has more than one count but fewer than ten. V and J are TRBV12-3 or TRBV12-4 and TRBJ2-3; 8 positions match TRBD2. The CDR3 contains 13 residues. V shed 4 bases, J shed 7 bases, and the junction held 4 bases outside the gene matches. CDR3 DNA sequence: TGTGCCAGCAGTTCGGGGGGGAGGTATACGCAGTATTTT. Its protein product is CASSSGGRYTQYF.

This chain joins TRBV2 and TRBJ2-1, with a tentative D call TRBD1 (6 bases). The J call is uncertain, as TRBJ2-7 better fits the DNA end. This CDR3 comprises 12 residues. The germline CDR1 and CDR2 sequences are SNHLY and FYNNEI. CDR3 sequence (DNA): TGTGCCAGCAGTGTCGGACAGTCCGAGCAGTACTTC. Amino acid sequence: CASSVGQSEQYF.

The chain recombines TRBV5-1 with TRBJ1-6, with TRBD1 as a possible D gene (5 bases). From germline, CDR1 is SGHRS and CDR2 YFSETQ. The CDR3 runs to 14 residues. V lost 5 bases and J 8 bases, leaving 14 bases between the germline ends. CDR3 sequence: CASRGTEGDSPLHF. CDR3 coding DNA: TGCGCCAGCAGGGGGACTGAGGGTGATTCACCCCTCCACTTT.

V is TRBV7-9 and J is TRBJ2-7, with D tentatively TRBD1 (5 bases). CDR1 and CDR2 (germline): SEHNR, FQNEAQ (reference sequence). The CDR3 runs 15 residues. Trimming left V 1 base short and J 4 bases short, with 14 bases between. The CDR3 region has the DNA TGTGCCAGCAGCTTAGTTGGGGCGAGAGCTTACGAGCAGTACTTC. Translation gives CASSLVGARAYEQYF.

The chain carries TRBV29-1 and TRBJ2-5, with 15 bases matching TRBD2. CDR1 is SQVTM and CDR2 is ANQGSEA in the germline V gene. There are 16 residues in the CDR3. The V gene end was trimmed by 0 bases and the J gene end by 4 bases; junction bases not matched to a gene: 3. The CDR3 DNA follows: TGCAGCGTTGAAGATAAGGGACTAGCGGGAGGAGAGACCCAGTACTTC. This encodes CSVEDKGLAGGETQYF.

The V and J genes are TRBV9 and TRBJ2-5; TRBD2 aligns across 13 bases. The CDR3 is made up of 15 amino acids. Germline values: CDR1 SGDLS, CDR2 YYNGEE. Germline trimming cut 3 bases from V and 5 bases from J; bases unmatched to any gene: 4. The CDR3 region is CASSAGTSGTETQYF. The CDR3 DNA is TGTGCCAGCAGCGCCGGGACTAGCGGGACGGAGACCCAGTACTTC.

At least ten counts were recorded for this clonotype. CDR3 DNA sequence: TGCAGCGCCGGACAGGGGAGCTCCTACGAGCAGTACTTC. Protein: CSAGQGSSYEQYF. The V and J genes are TRBV29-1 and TRBJ2-7; 9 bases agree with TRBD1. Germline trimming cut 7 bases from V and 0 bases from J; bases unmatched to any gene: 4. Germline V gene sequence: CDR1 SQVTM, CDR2 ANQGSEA. This CDR3 contains 13 residues.

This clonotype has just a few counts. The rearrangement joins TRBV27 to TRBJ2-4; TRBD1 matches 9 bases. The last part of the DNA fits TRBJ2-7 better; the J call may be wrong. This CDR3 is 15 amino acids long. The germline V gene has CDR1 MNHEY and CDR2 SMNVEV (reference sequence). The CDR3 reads CASSSVRTGVYEQYF. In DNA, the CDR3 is TGTGCCAGCAGTTCGGTCAGGACAGGGGTGTACGAGCAGTACTTC.